This T cell receptor (beta chain) was captured in a study of molecular identifiers for immune sequencing clone quantification. In this sample, this clonotype turned up many times. Its antigen remains unknown. Source material for naive CD8 libraries was roughly 20,000 to 1,100,000 sorted cells, with 10%, 30% or 50% RNA. Study-wide findings and caveats: Jurkat TCR RNA spiked in from one cell (amid some 1 million naive cells) was reportedly detectable.

The V gene's germline CDR1 is PRHDT and CDR2 FYEKMQ (reference sequence). The CDR3 is 13 residues long. V shed 5 bases, J shed 3 bases, and the junction held 4 bases outside the gene matches. Methods described previously, with TCR primers listed, were used for bulk TCR libraries. TCRdb passed the PCR reads through MiXCR, listing each CDR3 protein once. The profile covers 460,000 or so distinct CDR3 sequences, with around 23% appearing a single time and 0.7% to 0.9% taken by the ten largest. This rearrangement joins TRBV13 to TRBJ2-7; TRBD2 aligns across 7 bases. Specimen: naive CD8+ T cells from blood, with Jurkat cell RNA spiked in. Described subset: FACS-sorted CD8+CD4-CCR7+CD45RA+ naive T cells. This clonotype was sampled from a human donor in good health. Some libraries in this study had Jurkat cell RNA spiked in. The CDR3 here is CASSPGGNYEQYF. DNA for the CDR3: TGTGCCAGCAGCCCGGGGGGAAACTACGAGCAGTACTTC.